This is a list of T cell receptor beta chains from one sample in a study of cytomegalovirus exposure and HLA in healthy donors. Assay: immunoSEQ multiplex PCR; the TCRdb copy retains only in-frame clones and omits some. The data show 55,000 to 75,000 clones, under 80% seen once. Specimen: PBMCs. All receptors derive from a young man in good health and CMV-seropositive. Each CDR3 is given with its conserved first and last residue. Fields, in order: CDR3 protein, CDR3 DNA, clone size, J gene, D gene, V gene. D genes are given only for firm matches. Only some rows state a clone size, as once, few, many or a class for expanded clones.

CASSPGTAYNEQFF | TGTGCCAGTTCTCCCGGGACAGCCTACAATGAGCAGTTCTTC | NA | TRBJ2-1 | TRBD1 | TRBV6-6
CASSPTGDYGYTF | TGTGCCAGCAGTCCCACAGGGGACTATGGCTACACCTTC | NA | TRBJ1-2 | TRBD1 | TRBV6-5
CAISDAGNGYTF | TGTGCCATCAGTGACGCCGGGAATGGCTACACCTTC | NA | TRBJ1-2 | NA | TRBV10-3
CASSLMQGGQPQHF | TGTGCCAGCAGCTTAATGCAGGGGGGACAGCCCCAGCATTTT | NA | TRBJ1-5 | TRBD1 | TRBV7-2
CASSVEQYGYTF | TGTGCCAGCAGCGTAGAACAATATGGCTACACCTTC | once | TRBJ1-2 | NA | TRBV9
CASSQDRGLLDREPQHF | TGCGCCAGCAGCCAAGATAGGGGATTGCTTGATCGAGAGCCCCAGCATTTT | NA | TRBJ1-5 | NA | TRBV4-1
CASRPVGSLYTEAFF | TGCGCCAGCAGACCGGTCGGTAGTTTGTACACTGAAGCTTTCTTT | few | TRBJ1-1 | NA | TRBV5-1
CASSAGVGKLFF | TGTGCCAGCTCCGCAGGGGTGGGAAAACTGTTTTTT | NA | TRBJ1-4 | NA | TRBV7-9
CASSQAGQAYGYTF | TGTGCCAGCAGCCAAGCGGGACAGGCCTATGGCTACACCTTC | NA | TRBJ1-2 | TRBD1 | TRBV9
CASSQRRQGAYEQYF | TGTGCCAGCAGCCAACGTCGCCAGGGTGCCTACGAGCAGTACTTC | NA | TRBJ2-7 | NA | TRBV14
CASSFLASGNTIYF | TGTGCCAGCAGTTTCCTAGCCTCTGGAAACACCATATATTTT | NA | TRBJ1-3 | NA | TRBV28
CASSLYGAELQPQHF | TGTGCCAGCAGCCTATATGGTGCAGAACTACAGCCCCAGCATTTT | few | TRBJ1-5 | NA | TRBV5-6
CASSLSAGAQETQYF | TGTGCCAGCAGCTTATCAGCGGGGGCCCAAGAGACCCAGTACTTC | NA | TRBJ2-5 | TRBD2 | TRBV7-2
CASSLAGEDTGELFF | TGCGCCAGCAGCCTAGCGGGGGAGGACACCGGGGAGCTGTTTTTT | NA | TRBJ2-2 | TRBD2 | TRBV5-1
CSVGEVQYF | TGCAGCGTTGGGGAGGTGCAGTACTTC | NA | TRBJ2-7 | NA | TRBV29-1
CASSPVGPMNTEAFF | TGTGCCAGCAGCCCAGTTGGGCCTATGAACACTGAAGCTTTCTTT | NA | TRBJ1-1 | NA | TRBV28
CASSLVGSGEAFF | TGTGCCAGCAGCTTAGTGGGGAGCGGTGAAGCTTTCTTT | few | TRBJ1-1 | NA | TRBV7-3
CASSPGRGQYTEAFF | TGTGCCAGCAGCCCAGGCAGGGGGCAGTACACTGAAGCTTTCTTT | NA | TRBJ1-1 | TRBD1 | TRBV11-2
CASFANEKLFF | TGTGCCAGCTTCGCTAATGAAAAACTGTTTTTT | NA | TRBJ1-4 | NA | TRBV28
CAWTAGRERGNTIYF | TGTGCCTGGACCGCGGGACGGGAAAGGGGAAACACCATATATTTT | few | TRBJ1-3 | NA | TRBV30
CASSEQTGIAEAFF | TGTGCCAGCAGTGAACAGACAGGGATCGCTGAAGCTTTCTTT | few | TRBJ1-1 | TRBD1 | TRBV6-1
CASSFRTVSYEQYF | TGTGCCAGCAGTTTCAGGACAGTATCCTACGAGCAGTACTTC | NA | TRBJ2-7 | NA | TRBV28
CASSQEQNSAYGYTF | TGCGCCAGCAGCCAAGAACAGAACTCTGCGTATGGCTACACCTTC | NA | TRBJ1-2 | NA | TRBV4-3
CASSVELAADTQYF | TGTGCCAGCAGCGTAGAACTAGCAGCAGATACGCAGTATTTT | NA | TRBJ2-3 | NA | TRBV9
CAISESLPGGPEDQPQHF | TGTGCCATCAGTGAGTCGCTTCCGGGGGGGCCGGAGGATCAGCCCCAGCATTTT | NA | TRBJ1-5 | NA | TRBV10-3
CASSSGGPANYGYTF | TGTGCCAGCAGTTCAGGGGGCCCCGCTAACTATGGCTACACCTTC | NA | TRBJ1-2 | TRBD1 | TRBV6-5
CASSPTSGGADTQYF | TGTGCCAGCAGCCCCACTAGCGGGGGGGCAGATACGCAGTATTTT | NA | TRBJ2-3 | TRBD2 | TRBV4-2
CASRRTGGNQPQHF | TGTGCCAGCAGGCGCACAGGGGGCAATCAGCCCCAGCATTTT | few | TRBJ1-5 | TRBD1 | TRBV7-2
CASSQGGGGENQPQHF | TGTGCCAGCAGCCAAGGGGGCGGGGGCGAAAATCAGCCCCAGCATTTT | many | TRBJ1-5 | NA | TRBV4-2
CASSTGLAGLTDTQYF | TGCGCCAGCAGCACGGGACTAGCGGGCCTCACAGATACGCAGTATTTT | NA | TRBJ2-3 | TRBD2 | TRBV5-1
CSVGTSGGYRVSSYNEQFF | TGCAGCGTTGGGACTAGCGGGGGCTACCGCGTGAGCTCCTACAATGAGCAGTTCTTC | NA | TRBJ2-1 | TRBD2 | TRBV29-1
CASSLGGENTEAFF | TGTGCCAGCAGCTTGGGCGGTGAGAACACTGAAGCTTTCTTT | NA | TRBJ1-1 | NA | TRBV5-8
CASSGASGGPSSYNEQFF | TGTGCCAGCTCGGGGGCTAGCGGGGGCCCGAGCTCCTACAATGAGCAGTTCTTC | NA | TRBJ2-1 | TRBD2 | TRBV2
CASSQDSGYAYGYTF | TGCGCCAGCAGCCAAGACTCAGGGTACGCCTATGGCTACACCTTC | few | TRBJ1-2 | NA | TRBV4-3
CAWIKGGSYNSPLHF | TGTGCCTGGATCAAAGGGGGCTCCTATAATTCACCCCTCCACTTT | NA | TRBJ1-6 | NA | TRBV30
CASSLGTGEAFF | TGTGCCAGCAGCTTAGGGACAGGTGAAGCTTTCTTT | NA | TRBJ1-1 | TRBD1 | TRBV7-9
CASSTGQGGEKLFF | TGCGCCAGCAGCACCGGACAGGGCGGTGAAAAACTGTTTTTT | few | TRBJ1-4 | TRBD1 | TRBV5-1
CASSLTPGTSGGVSETQYF | TGTGCCAGCAGTTTGACCCCCGGGACTAGCGGGGGGGTATCAGAGACCCAGTACTTC | NA | TRBJ2-5 | TRBD2 | TRBV9
CASSQGLNTEAFF | TGTGCCAGCTCCCAGGGTCTGAACACTGAAGCTTTCTTT | NA | TRBJ1-1 | NA | TRBV18
CASSFREGINQPQHF | TGTGCCAGCAGTTTCAGGGAGGGCATAAATCAGCCCCAGCATTTT | NA | TRBJ1-5 | NA | TRBV7-2
CAGGGAFNEQYF | TGTGCCGGTGGGGGGGCCTTCAACGAGCAGTACTTC | NA | TRBJ2-7 | NA | TRBV28
CSAVLNEKLFF | TGCAGTGCGGTCCTCAATGAAAAACTGTTTTTT | NA | TRBJ1-4 | NA | TRBV29-1
CASSAQGGPVGGYTF | TGTGCCAGCAGCGCGCAGGGTGGGCCTGTTGGGGGCTACACCTTC | NA | TRBJ1-2 | NA | TRBV7-3
CASSSPGGTYEQYF | TGTGCCAGCAGCTCTCCGGGGGGGACCTACGAGCAGTACTTC | NA | TRBJ2-7 | TRBD2 | TRBV5-4
CASSYGRGLDEQYF | TGTGCCAGCAGTTACGGCAGGGGGCTGGACGAGCAGTACTTC | few | TRBJ2-7 | TRBD1 | TRBV6-5
CASGIRGSYNEQFF | TGTGCCAGCGGCATCCGGGGTTCCTACAATGAGCAGTTCTTC | NA | TRBJ2-1 | NA | TRBV6-6
CASSLWGVWLEQYF | TGTGCCAGCAGCTTATGGGGAGTATGGCTCGAGCAGTACTTC | NA | TRBJ2-7 | NA | TRBV11-2
CASSYGQGASGYTF | TGTGCCAGCAGTTACGGACAGGGGGCTTCGGGCTACACCTTC | NA | TRBJ1-2 | TRBD1 | TRBV6-6
CASRPGTGSSYNEQFF | TGCGCCAGCAGGCCCGGGACAGGGAGCTCCTACAATGAGCAGTTCTTC | NA | TRBJ2-1 | TRBD1 | TRBV5-1
CASSHGQANNSPLHF | TGCGCCAGCAGCCATGGACAGGCGAATAATTCACCCCTCCACTTT | few | TRBJ1-6 | TRBD1 | TRBV4-3
CASSQNSGGAETQYF | TGCGCCAGCAGCCAAAATAGCGGGGGGGCAGAGACCCAGTACTTC | NA | TRBJ2-5 | TRBD2 | TRBV4-3
CASSWSLTGDYGYTF | TGTGCCAGCAGCTGGAGCCTGACAGGGGACTATGGCTACACCTTC | few | TRBJ1-2 | TRBD1 | TRBV7-8
CASSARVRNTEAFF | TGTGCCAGCAGCGCCAGGGTTAGGAACACTGAAGCTTTCTTT | few | TRBJ1-1 | NA | TRBV2